This paragraph reports one T cell receptor beta chain. Its antigen remains unidentified. Use of 60 Vbeta and 13 Jbeta primers characterized the PCR. TCRdb's table, derived via immunoSEQ multiplex PCR, lists solely in-frame clones and lacks some. The table has about 160,000 clones, roughly three quarters seen once. Trimming cost V 6 bases and J 5 bases, with 13 bases left between them. Germline CDR1 reads KGHSH; CDR2 reads LQKENI. There are 14 residues in the CDR3. The data were obtained in a study of cytomegalovirus exposure and HLA in healthy donors. Points from the study as a whole: Among immune exposure information, only CMV serostatus was available. A likely sequencing artifact accounted for one observed cluster of highly shared sequence variants.

Every donor was a healthy person donating bone marrow. The sequence came from a man aged 18 to 29 in good health and CMV-seropositive. Sequenced: PBMCs. This chain links TRBV18 with TRBJ2-2; D possibly corresponds to TRBD1 (5 bases). CDR3 sequence reads: CASSLREGTGELFF. DNA for the CDR3: TGTGCCAGCTCTCTCAGGGAAGGGACCGGGGAGCTGTTTTTT.